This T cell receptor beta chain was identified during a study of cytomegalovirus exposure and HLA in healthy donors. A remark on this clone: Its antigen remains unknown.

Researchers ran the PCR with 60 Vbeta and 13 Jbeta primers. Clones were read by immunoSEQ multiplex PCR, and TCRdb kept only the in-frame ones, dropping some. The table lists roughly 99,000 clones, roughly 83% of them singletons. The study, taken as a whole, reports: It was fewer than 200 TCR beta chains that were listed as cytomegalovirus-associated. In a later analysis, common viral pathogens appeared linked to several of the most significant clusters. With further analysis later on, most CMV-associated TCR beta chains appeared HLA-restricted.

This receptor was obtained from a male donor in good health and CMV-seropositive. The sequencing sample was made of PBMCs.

The CDR3 nucleotides read TGTGCCAGCAGTGAGAAAGACACCCGGGATACGCAGTATTTT. Translated: CASSEKDTRDTQYF. The V and J genes are TRBV6-1 and TRBJ2-3; D gene unclear. This CDR3 is 14 amino acids long. Germline-derived CDR1 and CDR2 are MNHNS and SASEGT. V shed 3 bases and J shed 6 bases, with 13 bases lying between them.